This entry lists 18 T cell receptor beta chains sequenced from one sample in a study of CD8 T cells in ankylosing spondylitis. Each CDR3 protein gets one entry after TCRdb re-called the 5' RACE reads with MiXCR. The sample comprises some 7,000 distinct CDR3 sequences, 2.5% to 3% of which are singletons, and approximately 40% rests with the top ten. The sequenced sample was blood, either unsorted or a sorted T cell fraction (not recorded which). The receptor set was obtained from a female donor with ankylosing spondylitis or in good health (not recorded which).

The sample holds many counts of this clonotype. The chain couples TRBV9 to TRBJ2-3; 8 bases are a match to TRBD1. The CDR3 consists of 16 residues. The germline V gene encodes CDR1 SGDLS and CDR2 YYNGEE. Trimming cost V 3 bases and J 0 bases; bases outside gene matches: 6. The CDR3 region is CASSAPQGESTDTQYF. Written as DNA, the CDR3 is TGTGCCAGCAGCGCCCCACAGGGGGAGAGCACAGATACGCAGTATTTT.

This clonotype was counted many times. The rearrangement joins TRBV9 to TRBJ1-1, with 8 bases identical to TRBD1. V dropped 3 bases and J dropped 9; count of bases not matched to a gene: 7. The CDR3 loop spans 13 amino acids. CDR1 and CDR2 (germline): SGDLS, YYNGEE. In DNA form, the CDR3 reads TGTGCCAGCAGCGGTGACAGGGGCTCTCAAGCTTTCTTT. Its protein is CASSGDRGSQAFF.

The table lists this clonotype with many counts. The gene calls are TRBV9 and TRBJ2-5; D possibly matches TRBD1 or TRBD2 (5 bases each). The CDR3 runs to 17 residues. Germline V lookup: CDR1 SGDLS, CDR2 YYNGEE. The V gene lost 3 bases and the J gene lost 1 base, with 19 bases spanning the gap. The CDR3 DNA reads TGTGCCAGCAGCGCTCCGCCTTCCGGGGCATTCCAAGAGACCCAGTACTTC. It codes for CASSAPPSGAFQETQYF.

In this sample, this clonotype turned up many times. The CDR3 sequence is CASSVVSMATLPYNEQFF. The CDR3 coding sequence is TGTGCCAGCAGCGTAGTATCTATGGCTACGCTACCCTACAATGAGCAGTTCTTC. The chain has TRBV9 and TRBJ2-1; D is unclear. V was cut by 0 bases and J by 2 bases, with 18 bases left in between. Germline assignment: CDR1 SGDLS and CDR2 YYNGEE. The CDR3 has 18 amino acids.

Many counts were recorded for this clonotype. One junction end disagrees with the germline gene, perhaps due to a read error. The chain uses TRBV9 and TRBJ1-2, with D possibly TRBD1 on 5 matching bases. The CDR3 has 13 residues. Germline CDR1 is SGDLS and CDR2 is YYNGEE. The CDR3 protein is CASSYEGSYGHTF. The CDR3, as DNA: TGTGCCAGCAGCTACGAGGGGTCGTATGGCCACACCTTC.

This clonotype was counted at least ten times. The chain links TRBV9 to TRBJ2-1; maybe TRBD1 (5 bases). Germline values: CDR1 SGDLS, CDR2 YYNGEE. CDR3 length: 15 residues. Trimming removed 0 bases from V and 5 bases from J, with 12 bases in between. CDR3 coding DNA: TGTGCCAGCAGCGTAGGGGGCTCCCTCAACAATGAGCAGTTCTTC. Its protein is CASSVGGSLNNEQFF.

This clonotype was seen repeatedly, ten times or more. The rearrangement uses TRBV9 and TRBJ2-5, with unresolved D. The CDR3 runs to 11 residues. V lost 3 bases to trimming and J lost 0 bases, with 0 bases between them. Germline values: CDR1 SGDLS, CDR2 YYNGEE. CDR3 residues: CASSDQETQYF. The CDR3 DNA sequence: TGTGCCAGCAGCGACCAAGAGACCCAGTACTTC.

This clonotype occurred many times. The chain combines TRBV9 with TRBJ2-1, with TRBD1 matching over 9 bases. CDR1 is SGDLS and CDR2 is YYNGEE in the germline V gene. This CDR3 spans 15 amino acids. The ends lost 3 bases at V and 10 bases at J; junction bases unmatched: 11. The CDR3 reads CASSAPNRGQREQFF. Here the CDR3 DNA reads TGTGCCAGCAGCGCACCCAACAGGGGGCAGAGGGAGCAGTTCTTC.

In its sample, this clonotype was seen a few times. This chain joins TRBV9 and TRBJ2-7; D gene ambiguous. This CDR3 is built from 14 residues. The V gene's germline CDR1 is SGDLS and CDR2 YYNGEE. V was trimmed by 3 bases and J by 2 bases, leaving 12 bases between them. CDR3 bases: TGTGCCAGCAGCGCTACGGCTTACACCTACGAGCAGTACTTC. As protein: CASSATAYTYEQYF.

Ten or more counts support this clonotype. The rearrangement uses TRBV9 and TRBJ2-5; the match to TRBD1 covers 9 bases. Germline lookup yields CDR1 SGDLS and CDR2 YYNGEE. V gave up 1 base and J gave up 5 bases; unmatched junction bases: 3. The CDR3 consists of 14 residues. CDR3 bases: TGTGCCAGCAGCGTAACAGGGGGCGCCGAGACCCAGTACTTC. It specifies CASSVTGGAETQYF.

This sequence joins TRBV9 and TRBJ2-2; D is unclear. Germline values: CDR1 SGDLS, CDR2 YYNGEE. The CDR3 length is 12 residues. Trimming took off 6 bases at V and 0 bases at J, with 3 bases between the two ends. This CDR3 is CASTTNTGELFF. The CDR3 bases are TGTGCCAGCACCACGAACACCGGGGAGCTGTTTTTT.

This clonotype is deemed medium-sized (0.01 to 0.1%). J is TRBJ2-7 and V is TRBV9; D is tentatively TRBD1 or TRBD2 (5 bases each). CDR1 and CDR2 (germline): SGDLS, YYNGEE. Between the trimmed V and J ends, which lost 3 bases and 7 bases, there was a span of 14 bases. The length of the CDR3 is 13 residues. CDR3 sequence reads: CASSELSEGEQYF. Here the CDR3 DNA reads TGTGCCAGCAGCGAACTTTCCGAGGGGGAGCAGTACTTC.

Many counts were recorded for this clonotype. The chain has TRBV9 and TRBJ1-1, with unresolved D. The CDR3 runs 11 residues. With 3 bases removed from V and 10 bases from J, the gap between germline ends came to 10 bases. CDR1 is SGDLS, CDR2 YYNGEE, per germline. The CDR3 coding sequence is TGTGCCAGCAGCGATGGACCTTTAGCTTTCTTT. It encodes CASSDGPLAFF.

This clonotype came up many times. The rearrangement joins TRBV9 to TRBJ2-7; tentative D call: TRBD2 (6 bases). V gave up 7 bases and J gave up 1 base, with 9 bases separating them. Germline V gene lookup returns CDR1 SGDLS and CDR2 YYNGEE. The CDR3 is 12 amino acids. The chain's CDR3 is CASGRSSYEQYF. In nucleotides, the CDR3 is TGTGCCAGCGGGAGGTCTTCCTACGAGCAGTACTTC.

This clonotype was found many times. The V call is TRBV9, the J call TRBJ1-2, with 12 bases identical to TRBD1. CDR1 is SGDLS and CDR2 is YYNGEE in the germline V gene. The CDR3 contains 16 residues. V lost 2 bases to trimming and J lost 6 bases; unmatched junction nucleotides: 8. CDR3 in amino acids: CASSVGQGALSDGYTF. The CDR3 DNA reads as TGTGCCAGCAGCGTGGGACAGGGGGCATTGTCGGATGGCTACACCTTC.

This clonotype was seen at least ten times. CDR3 region: CASSLRFSGRIQDEQYF. CDR3 nucleotides: TGTGCCAGCAGCTTAAGGTTTAGCGGGAGAATCCAGGACGAGCAGTACTTC. This chain uses TRBV7-3 with TRBJ2-7, with 9 bases fitting TRBD2. CDR1 is SGHTA and CDR2 is FQGTGA in the germline V gene. CDR3 size: 17 residues. The ends lost 1 base at V and 5 bases at J; junction bases unmatched: 12.

This clonotype came up many times. The chain carries TRBV9 and TRBJ1-5, with no clear D. V was trimmed by 3 bases and J by 0 bases, leaving 10 bases between them. CDR3 length: 15 amino acids. Germline V lookup: CDR1 SGDLS, CDR2 YYNGEE. CDR3 sequence reads: CASSAGDNSNQPQHF. Here the CDR3 DNA reads TGTGCCAGCAGCGCTGGTGATAATAGCAATCAGCCCCAGCATTTT.

This clonotype was seen repeatedly, ten times or more. This sequence joins TRBV9 and TRBJ1-2; no clear D gene. This CDR3 is built from 16 residues. The V and J ends lost 0 bases and 3 bases respectively, with 15 bases between them. Germline V gene data show CDR1 as SGDLS and CDR2 as YYNGEE. The CDR3 reads CASSVDYTEVYYGYTF. CDR3 DNA sequence: TGTGCCAGCAGCGTAGACTACACAGAAGTATACTATGGCTACACCTTC.